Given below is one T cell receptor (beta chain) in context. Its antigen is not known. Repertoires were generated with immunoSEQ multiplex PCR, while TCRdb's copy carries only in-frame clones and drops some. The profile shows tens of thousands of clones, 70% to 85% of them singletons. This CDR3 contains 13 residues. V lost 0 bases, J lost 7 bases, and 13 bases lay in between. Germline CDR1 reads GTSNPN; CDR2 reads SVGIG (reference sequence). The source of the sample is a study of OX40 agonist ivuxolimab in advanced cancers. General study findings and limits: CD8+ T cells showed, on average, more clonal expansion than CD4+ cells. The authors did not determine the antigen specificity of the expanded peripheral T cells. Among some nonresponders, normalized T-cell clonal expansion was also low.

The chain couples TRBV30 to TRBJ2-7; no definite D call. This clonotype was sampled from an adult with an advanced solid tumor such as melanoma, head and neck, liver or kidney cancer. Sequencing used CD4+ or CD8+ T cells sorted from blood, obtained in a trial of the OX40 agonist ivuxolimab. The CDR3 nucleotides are TGTGCCTGGAGTGTACCTGGGGTCAGGGAGCAGTACTTC. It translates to CAWSVPGVREQYF.